This TCR beta chain appears in the sequencing data of a study of identical twins. The study's findings and limits: Out-of-frame sharing of TCR alpha in monozygotic twins was underestimated by models. Zero-insertion analyses could be partly confounded by invariant MAIT and iNKT cells.

The V and J ends lost 6 bases and 4 bases respectively, with 15 bases between them. This CDR3 spans 14 amino acids. This clonotype was observed a few times. Its antigen is still unknown. Through template switching, a universal primer site was introduced, and the cDNA contained unique molecular identifiers. Via MiXCR, TCRdb re-called the 5' RACE reads, giving one row per CDR3 protein. The sample has more than 1.5 million distinct CDR3 sequences; about 31% are singletons. Sequenced sample: cord blood. The chain has TRBV12-3 or TRBV12-4 and TRBJ2-5, with D perhaps matching TRBD2 (5 bases). This receptor was identified in a newborn girl in good health. CDR3 nucleotide sequence: TGTGCCAGCAGAATGTCGCAGGCGGGAGAGACCCAGTACTTC. It translates to CASRMSQAGETQYF.